Listed below are T cell receptor beta chains from one sample, sequenced in a study of T cell responses to AZD1222 COVID-19 vaccine. This table comes from immunoSEQ multiplex PCR, and its TCRdb copy is limited to in-frame clones, with some not included. The sample has approximately 150,000 clones; more than 70% are singletons. The sequenced sample was peripheral blood, obtained 28 days after the second AZD1222 dose. The source of these receptors is an adult who received the AZD1222 COVID-19 vaccine. CDR3s leave out the opening cysteine and the closing phenylalanine or tryptophan. The order of the fields is V gene, CDR3 protein.

v_gene: TRBV11-2
CDR3aa: ASSLDWASGYEQY

v_gene: TRBV6-2/TRBV6-3
CDR3aa: ASSYSTGVPYNEQF

v_gene: TRBV28
CDR3aa: ASSLFNGGDSYEQY

v_gene: TRBV18
CDR3aa: ASSRGDVSNEKLF

v_gene: TRBV7-9
CDR3aa: ASSSLRSLNTEAF

v_gene: TRBV10-2
CDR3aa: ASSGSMGYT

v_gene: TRBV4-1
CDR3aa: ASSQDGRGDEKLF

v_gene: TRBV5-5
CDR3aa: ASSLQGDLRHSPLH

v_gene: TRBV18
CDR3aa: ASSPGANYGYT

v_gene: TRBV11-1
CDR3aa: ASSPLAGVGNEQF

v_gene: TRBV2
CDR3aa: ASSVGLAGRDTQY

v_gene: TRBV6-6
CDR3aa: ASSNEGNTIY

v_gene: TRBV19
CDR3aa: ASTKPAADQPQH

v_gene: TRBV5-4
CDR3aa: ASSFGLWESEQY

v_gene: TRBV5-1
CDR3aa: ASSPLQGRNTEAF

v_gene: TRBV6-5
CDR3aa: ASSKSWADTQY

v_gene: TRBV19
CDR3aa: ASNRVPGNSPLH